The next 8 T cell receptor beta chains were all read from a single sample in a study of blood T cell repertoires in COVID-19. Only in-frame clones appear in the TCRdb table, and some are missing; sequencing was by immunoSEQ multiplex PCR. The table lists 250,000 to 300,000 clones, about nine tenths of them singletons. Sequenced sample: PBMCs or T cells enriched from blood (not recorded which). All receptors derive from a woman aged 25 to 39 who had recovered from COVID-19.

The rearrangement joins TRBV28 to TRBJ2-3, with D perhaps TRBD2 (7 bases). Trimming took 7 bases from V and 5 from J, leaving 25 bases between them. The CDR3 is 17 amino acids. Per the germline V gene, CDR1 is MDHEN and CDR2 is SYDVKM. CDR3 coding DNA: TGTGCCAGCAATCCTCCTCGCGGGGGCAGCGTGGGAGATACGCAGTATTTT. Its protein product is CASNPPRGGSVGDTQYF. The entire variable domain, with the rest obtained from reference TRBV28 and TRBJ2-3, is as follows: DVKVTQSSRYLVKRTGEKVFLECVQDMDHENMFWYRQDPGLGLRLIYFSYDVKMKEKGDIPEGYSVSREKKERFSLILESASTNQTSMYLCASNPPRGGSVGDTQYFGPGTRLTVL.

This sequence joins TRBV11-1 and TRBJ2-7; possible D gene TRBD1, 5 bases. Per germline, CDR1 SGHAT and CDR2 FQDESV (reference sequence). The V gene lost 5 bases and the J gene lost 6 bases, with 17 bases spanning the gap. CDR3 size: 14 residues. CDR3 DNA: TGTGCCAGCAGCCTAGATGGACCCAGGGTCGAGCAGTACTTC. This translates into CASSLDGPRVEQYF.

This clone was observed once. The chain links TRBV9 to TRBJ2-1; no firm D call. The CDR3 loop spans 15 amino acids. CDR1 SGDLS and CDR2 YYNGEE come from the germline V gene. Trimming stripped 2 bases from V and 0 bases from J, with 9 bases between. CDR3 sequence (DNA): TGTGCCAGCAGCGTCTTGCAGAACTCCTACAATGAGCAGTTCTTC. This codes for CASSVLQNSYNEQFF.

The chain links TRBV28 to TRBJ2-7; 7 positions match TRBD2. Germline-derived CDR1 and CDR2 are MDHEN and SYDVKM. V was pared by 7 bases and J by 4 bases, with 7 bases of the junction left unmatched. The CDR3 is 13 amino acids. The CDR3 is CASMAGVSYEQYF. CDR3 DNA: TGTGCCAGCATGGCGGGAGTATCTTACGAGCAGTACTTC. Using reference TRBV28 and TRBJ2-7 for the parts outside the CDR3, the full variable domain is DVKVTQSSRYLVKRTGEKVFLECVQDMDHENMFWYRQDPGLGLRLIYFSYDVKMKEKGDIPEGYSVSREKKERFSLILESASTNQTSMYLCASMAGVSYEQYFGPGTRLTVT.

The gene calls are TRBV7-9 and TRBJ1-2; 9 positions agree with TRBD1. V lost 1 base, J lost 8 bases, and 20 bases stayed unmatched. The CDR3 has 19 residues. Germline CDR1 is SEHNR and CDR2 is FQNEAQ (reference sequence). The CDR3 coding sequence is TGTGCCAGCAGCTTAGGGGAGACGGGACAGGGCTATCCGCTGGTGGGCTACACCTTC. Translation gives CASSLGETGQGYPLVGYTF.

This chain joins TRBV28 and TRBJ1-1; 7 bases are a match to TRBD1. The CDR3 extends over 14 amino acids. J gave up 0 bases and V 2 bases, and 0 bases lay outside the gene matches. Germline assignment: CDR1 MDHEN and CDR2 SYDVKM. The CDR3 here is CASSLGTVNTEAFF. The CDR3 DNA follows: TGTGCCAGCAGTTTAGGGACAGTGAACACTGAAGCTTTCTTT.

V is TRBV5-6 and J is TRBJ2-3, with 8 bases matching TRBD1. CDR3 size: 16 residues. Germline CDR1 SGHDT, CDR2 YYEEEE. The junction had 5 bases not matched to a gene; V was cut back by 0 bases and J by 2 bases. The CDR3 loop reads CASSLGDRTLTDTQYF. CDR3 coding DNA: TGTGCCAGCAGCTTGGGGGACAGGACGCTCACAGATACGCAGTATTTT.

J is TRBJ2-3 and V is TRBV4-2; 9 nucleotides agree with TRBD2. Germline V gene data show CDR1 as LGHNA and CDR2 as YNFKEQ. The CDR3 spans 16 residues. V shed 4 bases and J 3 bases; nucleotides not matched to a gene: 8. DNA for the CDR3: TGTGCCAGCAGCCCTAGCGGGATCAGGGGAACAGATACGCAGTATTTT. Residues: CASSPSGIRGTDTQYF.